These T cell receptor beta chains were read from a single sample in a study of shared clonotypes between healthy human individuals. Sequencing was performed with immunoSEQ multiplex PCR; in TCRdb, only in-frame clones are kept and a portion is missing. The sample includes 650,000 to 750,000 clones, 72% seen only once; the top ten take approximately 1.8%. Input material: memory CD4+ T cells sorted from blood. The receptors were gathered from a woman between 25 and 40 years old in good health. The CDR3 runs from the conserved cysteine through the conserved F or W. A D gene is named only where the DNA matches it firmly. Rows may omit the clone size; those that give it use once, few, many or a size class.

j_call,clone_size,d_call,v_call,cdr3_aa,cdr3_nt
TRBJ2-7,.,.,TRBV4-2,CASSQDGSYEQYF,TGTGCCAGCAGCCAAGATGGGTCCTACGAGCAGTACTTC
TRBJ2-2,many,.,TRBV5-4,CASSGGPLLAGELFF,TGTGCCAGCAGCGGAGGACCCCTATTGGCCGGGGAGCTGTTTTTT
TRBJ2-3,.,.,TRBV28,CASSLWASSVTDTQYF,TGTGCCAGCAGTTTGTGGGCTAGTTCGGTCACAGATACGCAGTATTTT
TRBJ2-6,.,.,TRBV18,CASSQRAEASGANVLTF,TGTGCCAGCTCCCAGAGGGCCGAGGCCTCTGGGGCCAACGTCCTGACTTTC
TRBJ2-2,.,TRBD1,TRBV5-1,CASTGQGDTGELFF,TGCGCCAGTACTGGACAGGGGGACACCGGGGAGCTGTTTTTT
TRBJ2-7,.,.,TRBV1,CTSSLSWPDGSYEQYF,TGCACCAGCAGCCTTTCATGGCCGGACGGGTCCTACGAGCAGTACTTC
TRBJ2-4,.,.,TRBV28,CAVSSSGDRGNIQYF,TGTGCCGTATCCTCGTCAGGGGATCGGGGAAACATTCAGTACTTC
TRBJ2-1,few,TRBD2,TRBV25-1,CASSEGGSSYNEQFF,TGTGCCAGCAGTGAGGGCGGGAGTTCCTACAATGAGCAGTTCTTC
TRBJ1-5,once,TRBD1,TRBV2,CASKQGELQPQHF,TGTGCCAGCAAACAGGGGGAGCTCCAGCCCCAGCATTTT
TRBJ1-1,.,.,TRBV25-1,CASKRMNTEAFF,TGTGCCAGCAAAAGGATGAACACTGAAGCTTTCTTT
TRBJ1-2,.,.,TRBV28,CASSLLGQPYGYTF,TGTGCCAGCAGTTTGTTGGGACAACCTTATGGCTACACCTTC
TRBJ2-2,.,.,TRBV4-1,CASRTMGGENTGELFF,TGCGCCAGCAGAACAATGGGGGGCGAGAACACCGGGGAGCTGTTTTTT
TRBJ2-7,.,.,TRBV7-2,CASSLNGPYEQYF,TGTGCCAGCAGCTTAAATGGCCCCTACGAGCAGTACTTC
TRBJ2-1,.,.,TRBV6-5,CASRPREESYNEQFF,TGTGCCAGCAGGCCCCGCGAGGAATCCTACAATGAGCAGTTCTTC
TRBJ2-1,.,.,TRBV20-1,CSARLAHLQFF,TGCAGTGCCCGACTGGCTCACCTGCAGTTCTTC
TRBJ1-4,.,.,TRBV27,CASSLSEAGYEKLFF,TGTGCCAGCAGTTTATCGGAGGCAGGTTACGAAAAACTGTTTTTT
TRBJ2-2,few,TRBD1,TRBV5-8,CASSLEGAHRGGELFF,TGTGCCAGCAGCTTGGAGGGGGCCCACCGAGGCGGGGAGCTGTTTTTT
TRBJ2-7,.,.,TRBV29-1,CSVEVGVQGEQYF,TGCAGCGTTGAGGTCGGGGTTCAGGGCGAGCAGTACTTC
TRBJ2-7,.,TRBD2,TRBV2,CASTIPGGFGNYEQYF,TGTGCCAGCACCATCCCGGGGGGATTCGGAAATTACGAGCAGTACTTC
TRBJ1-4,.,.,TRBV6-5,CASSYSAYRTNEKLFF,TGTGCCAGCAGTTACAGCGCCTACAGAACTAATGAAAAACTGTTTTTT
TRBJ1-1,.,.,TRBV18,CASSPPLLTATRGNTEAFF,TGTGCCAGCTCACCACCTTTACTGACAGCAACTAGGGGGAACACTGAAGCTTTCTTT
TRBJ1-4,.,TRBD1,TRBV7-9,CASSLGRGDYEKLFF,TGTGCCAGCAGCTTGGGCAGGGGGGATTATGAAAAACTGTTTTTT
TRBJ2-1,.,TRBD1,TRBV6-6,CASSSGQGLYNEQFF,TGTGCCAGCAGTTCGGGACAGGGGTTGTACAATGAGCAGTTCTTC
TRBJ1-2,.,TRBD1,TRBV27,CASSILRDRVEGYTF,TGTGCCAGCAGTATCCTCCGGGACAGGGTGGAAGGCTACACCTTC
TRBJ1-6,.,.,TRBV19,CASSMGPANSPLHF,TGTGCCAGTAGTATGGGACCCGCAAATTCACCCCTCCACTTT
TRBJ1-1,.,.,TRBV10-3,CAISVGVTEAFF,TGTGCCATCAGTGTGGGAGTCACTGAAGCTTTCTTT
TRBJ2-1,.,TRBD1,TRBV15,CATSIQGAGEQFF,TGTGCCACCAGCATACAGGGGGCTGGTGAGCAGTTCTTC
TRBJ2-7,once,TRBD1,TRBV4-1,CASSPRDRESYEQYF,TGCGCCAGCAGCCCTAGGGACAGGGAGAGCTACGAGCAGTACTTC